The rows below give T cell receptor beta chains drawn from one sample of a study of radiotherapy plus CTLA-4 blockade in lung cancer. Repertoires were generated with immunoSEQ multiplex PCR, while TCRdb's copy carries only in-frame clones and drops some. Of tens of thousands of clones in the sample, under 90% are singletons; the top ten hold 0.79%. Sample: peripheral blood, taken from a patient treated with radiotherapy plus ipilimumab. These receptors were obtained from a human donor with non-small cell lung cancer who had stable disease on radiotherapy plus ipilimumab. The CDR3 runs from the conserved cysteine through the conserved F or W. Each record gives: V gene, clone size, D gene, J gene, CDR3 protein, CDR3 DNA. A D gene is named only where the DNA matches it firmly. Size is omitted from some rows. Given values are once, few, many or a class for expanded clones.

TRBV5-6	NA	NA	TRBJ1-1	CASSFINTEAFF	TGTGCCAGCAGCTTTATCAACACTGAAGCTTTCTTT
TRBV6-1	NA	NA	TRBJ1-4	CVLGGTANEKLFF	TGTGTACTTGGAGGGACGGCCAATGAAAAACTGTTTTTT
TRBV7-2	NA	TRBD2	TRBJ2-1	CASSLGLVNEQFF	TGTGCCAGCAGCCTGGGACTAGTAAATGAGCAGTTCTTC
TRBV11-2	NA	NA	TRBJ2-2	CASSQIPGTGELFF	TGTGCCAGCAGCCAAATACCGGGGACCGGGGAGCTGTTTTTT
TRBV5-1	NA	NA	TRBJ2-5	CASSLGGTNQETQYF	TGCGCCAGCAGCTTGGGCGGGACAAACCAAGAGACCCAGTACTTC
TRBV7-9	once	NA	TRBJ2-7	CASSPSLTYEQYF	TGTGCCAGCAGCCCTTCTCTTACCTACGAGCAGTACTTC
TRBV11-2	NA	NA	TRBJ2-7	CASSRDRSEQYF	TGTGCCAGCAGCCGTGATAGGAGCGAGCAGTACTTC
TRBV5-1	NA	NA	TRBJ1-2	CASSGEGRGYTF	TGCGCCAGCAGCGGCGAAGGTCGGGGCTACACCTTC
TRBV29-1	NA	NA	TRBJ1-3	CSVDGGPGSSRNTIYF	TGCAGCGTTGATGGGGGGCCGGGATCCTCTAGAAACACCATATATTTT
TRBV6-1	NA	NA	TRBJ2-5	CASSEMGGREFQETQYF	TGTGCCAGCAGTGAAATGGGGGGCCGAGAATTCCAAGAGACCCAGTACTTC
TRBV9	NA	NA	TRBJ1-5	CASSATGWQPQHF	TGTGCCAGCAGCGCCACGGGGTGGCAGCCCCAGCATTTT
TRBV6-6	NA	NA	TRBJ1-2	CASSQLGESGYTF	TGTGCCAGCAGCCAATTGGGGGAAAGTGGCTACACCTTC
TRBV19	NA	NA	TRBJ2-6	CASSGSGANVLTF	TGTGCCAGTAGTGGATCTGGGGCCAACGTCCTGACTTTC
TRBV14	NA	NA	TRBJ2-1	CASSQARALPNEQFF	TGTGCCAGCAGCCAAGCGCGGGCCCTTCCCAATGAGCAGTTCTTC
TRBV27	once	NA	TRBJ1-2	CASSSWTQMSIYGYTF	TGTGCCAGCAGTTCATGGACCCAAATGAGTATCTATGGCTACACCTTC
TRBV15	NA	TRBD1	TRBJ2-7	CATSRDKGQGYEQYF	TGTGCCACCAGCAGAGATAAGGGACAGGGCTACGAGCAGTACTTC
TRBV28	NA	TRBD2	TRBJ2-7	CASSFPREGPRDEQYF	TGTGCCAGCAGTTTCCCCCGGGAGGGGCCTCGGGACGAGCAGTACTTC
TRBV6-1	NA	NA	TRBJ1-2	CASSEVQTNYGYTF	TGTGCCAGCAGTGAAGTCCAGACTAACTATGGCTACACCTTC
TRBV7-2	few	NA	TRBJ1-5	CASSSGTVSNQPQHF	TGTGCCAGCAGCTCCGGGACTGTCTCCAATCAGCCCCAGCATTTT
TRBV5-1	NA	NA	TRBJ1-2	CASSFRPDYGYTF	TGCGCCAGCAGCTTTCGACCGGACTATGGCTACACCTTC